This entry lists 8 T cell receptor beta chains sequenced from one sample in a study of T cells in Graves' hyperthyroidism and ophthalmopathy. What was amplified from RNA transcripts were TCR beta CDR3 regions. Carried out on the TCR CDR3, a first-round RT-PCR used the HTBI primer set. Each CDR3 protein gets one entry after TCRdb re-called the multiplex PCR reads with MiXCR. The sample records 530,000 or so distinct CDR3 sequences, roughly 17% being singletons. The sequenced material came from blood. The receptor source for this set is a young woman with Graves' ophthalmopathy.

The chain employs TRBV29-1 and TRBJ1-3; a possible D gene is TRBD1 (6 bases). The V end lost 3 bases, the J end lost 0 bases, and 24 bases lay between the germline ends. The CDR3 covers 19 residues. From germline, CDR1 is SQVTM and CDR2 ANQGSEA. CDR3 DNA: TGCAGCGTTGATGAGGGTCGTGGTGACAGGCCTTACTCTGGAAACACCATATATTTT. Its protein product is CSVDEGRGDRPYSGNTIYF.

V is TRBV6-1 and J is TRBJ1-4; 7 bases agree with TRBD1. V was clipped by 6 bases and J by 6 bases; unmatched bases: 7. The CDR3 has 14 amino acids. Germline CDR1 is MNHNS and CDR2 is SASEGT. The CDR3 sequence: CASSLGTADEKLFF. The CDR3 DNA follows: TGTGCCAGCAGCCTCGGGACAGCCGATGAAAAACTGTTTTTT.

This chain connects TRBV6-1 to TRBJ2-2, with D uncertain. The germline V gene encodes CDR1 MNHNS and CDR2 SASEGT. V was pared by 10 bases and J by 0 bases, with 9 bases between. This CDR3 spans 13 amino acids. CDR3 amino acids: CATRPANTGELFF. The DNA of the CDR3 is TGTGCCACCAGACCCGCGAACACCGGGGAGCTGTTTTTT.

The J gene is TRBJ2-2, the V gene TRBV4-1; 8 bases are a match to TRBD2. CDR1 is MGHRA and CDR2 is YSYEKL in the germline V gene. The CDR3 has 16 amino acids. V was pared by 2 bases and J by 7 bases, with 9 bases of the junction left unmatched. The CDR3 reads CASSQFSGLAGGELFF. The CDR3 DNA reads TGCGCCAGCAGCCAATTTTCAGGACTAGCCGGCGGGGAGCTGTTTTTT.

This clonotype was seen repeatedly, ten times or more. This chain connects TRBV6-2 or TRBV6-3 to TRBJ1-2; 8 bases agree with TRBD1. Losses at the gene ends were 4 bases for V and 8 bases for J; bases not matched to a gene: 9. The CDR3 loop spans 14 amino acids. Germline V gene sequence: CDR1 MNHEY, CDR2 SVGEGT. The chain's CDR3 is CASSSQGAIVGYTF. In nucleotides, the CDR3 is TGTGCCAGCAGTTCGCAGGGGGCGATAGTCGGCTACACCTTC.

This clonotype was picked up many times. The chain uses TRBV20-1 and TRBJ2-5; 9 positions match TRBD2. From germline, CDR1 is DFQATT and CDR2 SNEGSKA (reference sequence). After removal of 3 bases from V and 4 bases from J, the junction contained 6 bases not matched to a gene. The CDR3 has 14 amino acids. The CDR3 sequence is CSASVSGSGETQYF. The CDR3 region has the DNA TGCAGTGCTAGTGTTAGCGGGAGTGGAGAGACCCAGTACTTC.

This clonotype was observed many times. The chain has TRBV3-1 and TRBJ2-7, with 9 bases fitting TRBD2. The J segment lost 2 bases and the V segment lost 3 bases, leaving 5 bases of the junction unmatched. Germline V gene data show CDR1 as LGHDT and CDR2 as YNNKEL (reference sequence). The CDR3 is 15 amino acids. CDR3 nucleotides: TGTGCCAGCAGCCAGGTAGCGGGAGTGGCCTACGAGCAGTACTTC. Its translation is CASSQVAGVAYEQYF.

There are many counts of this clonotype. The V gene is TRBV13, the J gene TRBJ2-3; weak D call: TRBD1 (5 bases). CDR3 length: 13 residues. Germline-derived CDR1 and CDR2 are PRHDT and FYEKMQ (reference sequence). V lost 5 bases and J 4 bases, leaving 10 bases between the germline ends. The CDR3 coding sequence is TGTGCCAGCAGCCGCCGGACACCAGATACGCAGTATTTT. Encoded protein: CASSRRTPDTQYF.